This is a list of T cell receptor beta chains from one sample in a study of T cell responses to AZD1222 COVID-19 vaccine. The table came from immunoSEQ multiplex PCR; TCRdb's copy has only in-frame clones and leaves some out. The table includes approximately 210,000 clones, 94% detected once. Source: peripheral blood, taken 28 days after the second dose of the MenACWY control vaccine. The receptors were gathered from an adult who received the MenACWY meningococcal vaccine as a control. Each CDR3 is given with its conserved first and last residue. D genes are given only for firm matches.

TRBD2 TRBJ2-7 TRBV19 CASSIVASGMYEQYF TGTGCCAGTAGTATAGTGGCTAGCGGGATGTACGAGCAGTACTTC
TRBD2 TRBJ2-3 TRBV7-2 CASSLLAGGPLDTQYF TGTGCCAGCAGCTTACTGGCGGGAGGGCCCTTGGATACGCAGTATTTT
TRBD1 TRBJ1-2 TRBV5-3 CARSHRTGAYGYTF TGTGCCAGAAGCCACCGGACAGGGGCCTATGGCTACACCTTC
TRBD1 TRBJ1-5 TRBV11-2 CASSLYDRADQPQHF TGTGCCAGCAGCCTTTATGACAGGGCCGATCAGCCCCAGCATTTT
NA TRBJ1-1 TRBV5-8 CASSLLNTEAFF TGTGCCAGCAGTTTGTTGAACACTGAAGCTTTCTTT
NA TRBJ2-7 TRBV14 CASSQKLSNYEQYF TGTGCCAGCAGCCAGAAATTGAGCAACTACGAGCAGTACTTC
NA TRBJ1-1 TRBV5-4 CASSSSQEGLWTEAFF TGTGCCAGCAGCTCATCACAGGAAGGGTTGTGGACTGAAGCTTTCTTT
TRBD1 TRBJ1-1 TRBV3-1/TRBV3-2 CASSYRGGTEAFF TGTGCCAGCAGCTACAGGGGAGGGACTGAAGCTTTCTTT
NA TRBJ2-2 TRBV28 CASSLGGGAFAGELFF TGTGCCAGCAGTTTAGGGGGCGGGGCTTTTGCCGGGGAGCTGTTTTTT
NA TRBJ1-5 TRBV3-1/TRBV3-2 CASSQDLRVNQPQHF TGTGCCAGCAGCCAAGATCTGAGAGTCAATCAGCCCCAGCATTTT
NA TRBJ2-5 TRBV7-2 CASSLGWVAGETQYF TGTGCCAGCAGCTTAGGGTGGGTGGCGGGAGAGACCCAGTACTTC
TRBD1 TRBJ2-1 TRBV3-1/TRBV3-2 CASSQPGTVINEQFF TGTGCCAGCAGCCAACCTGGGACAGTTATCAATGAGCAGTTCTTC
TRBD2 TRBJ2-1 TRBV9 CASSPWTSGRAHNEQFF TGTGCCAGCAGCCCCTGGACTAGCGGGAGGGCTCACAATGAGCAGTTCTTC
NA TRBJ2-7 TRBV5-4 CASSSPEQGGEQYF TGTGCCAGCAGCTCACCAGAACAGGGCGGCGAGCAGTACTTC
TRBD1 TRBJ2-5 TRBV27 CASSRGTEEETQYF TGTGCCAGCAGTCGAGGGACAGAAGAAGAGACCCAGTACTTC
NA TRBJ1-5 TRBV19 CASSMGDGPQPQHF TGTGCCAGTAGTATGGGCGACGGACCACAGCCCCAGCATTTT
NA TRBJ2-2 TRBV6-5 CASSSAFTGELFF TGTGCCAGCAGTTCGGCCTTCACCGGGGAGCTGTTTTTT
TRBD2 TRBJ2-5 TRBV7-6 CASSLVLAGGPGETQYF TGTGCCAGCAGCTTAGTGCTAGCGGGAGGGCCGGGAGAGACCCAGTACTTC